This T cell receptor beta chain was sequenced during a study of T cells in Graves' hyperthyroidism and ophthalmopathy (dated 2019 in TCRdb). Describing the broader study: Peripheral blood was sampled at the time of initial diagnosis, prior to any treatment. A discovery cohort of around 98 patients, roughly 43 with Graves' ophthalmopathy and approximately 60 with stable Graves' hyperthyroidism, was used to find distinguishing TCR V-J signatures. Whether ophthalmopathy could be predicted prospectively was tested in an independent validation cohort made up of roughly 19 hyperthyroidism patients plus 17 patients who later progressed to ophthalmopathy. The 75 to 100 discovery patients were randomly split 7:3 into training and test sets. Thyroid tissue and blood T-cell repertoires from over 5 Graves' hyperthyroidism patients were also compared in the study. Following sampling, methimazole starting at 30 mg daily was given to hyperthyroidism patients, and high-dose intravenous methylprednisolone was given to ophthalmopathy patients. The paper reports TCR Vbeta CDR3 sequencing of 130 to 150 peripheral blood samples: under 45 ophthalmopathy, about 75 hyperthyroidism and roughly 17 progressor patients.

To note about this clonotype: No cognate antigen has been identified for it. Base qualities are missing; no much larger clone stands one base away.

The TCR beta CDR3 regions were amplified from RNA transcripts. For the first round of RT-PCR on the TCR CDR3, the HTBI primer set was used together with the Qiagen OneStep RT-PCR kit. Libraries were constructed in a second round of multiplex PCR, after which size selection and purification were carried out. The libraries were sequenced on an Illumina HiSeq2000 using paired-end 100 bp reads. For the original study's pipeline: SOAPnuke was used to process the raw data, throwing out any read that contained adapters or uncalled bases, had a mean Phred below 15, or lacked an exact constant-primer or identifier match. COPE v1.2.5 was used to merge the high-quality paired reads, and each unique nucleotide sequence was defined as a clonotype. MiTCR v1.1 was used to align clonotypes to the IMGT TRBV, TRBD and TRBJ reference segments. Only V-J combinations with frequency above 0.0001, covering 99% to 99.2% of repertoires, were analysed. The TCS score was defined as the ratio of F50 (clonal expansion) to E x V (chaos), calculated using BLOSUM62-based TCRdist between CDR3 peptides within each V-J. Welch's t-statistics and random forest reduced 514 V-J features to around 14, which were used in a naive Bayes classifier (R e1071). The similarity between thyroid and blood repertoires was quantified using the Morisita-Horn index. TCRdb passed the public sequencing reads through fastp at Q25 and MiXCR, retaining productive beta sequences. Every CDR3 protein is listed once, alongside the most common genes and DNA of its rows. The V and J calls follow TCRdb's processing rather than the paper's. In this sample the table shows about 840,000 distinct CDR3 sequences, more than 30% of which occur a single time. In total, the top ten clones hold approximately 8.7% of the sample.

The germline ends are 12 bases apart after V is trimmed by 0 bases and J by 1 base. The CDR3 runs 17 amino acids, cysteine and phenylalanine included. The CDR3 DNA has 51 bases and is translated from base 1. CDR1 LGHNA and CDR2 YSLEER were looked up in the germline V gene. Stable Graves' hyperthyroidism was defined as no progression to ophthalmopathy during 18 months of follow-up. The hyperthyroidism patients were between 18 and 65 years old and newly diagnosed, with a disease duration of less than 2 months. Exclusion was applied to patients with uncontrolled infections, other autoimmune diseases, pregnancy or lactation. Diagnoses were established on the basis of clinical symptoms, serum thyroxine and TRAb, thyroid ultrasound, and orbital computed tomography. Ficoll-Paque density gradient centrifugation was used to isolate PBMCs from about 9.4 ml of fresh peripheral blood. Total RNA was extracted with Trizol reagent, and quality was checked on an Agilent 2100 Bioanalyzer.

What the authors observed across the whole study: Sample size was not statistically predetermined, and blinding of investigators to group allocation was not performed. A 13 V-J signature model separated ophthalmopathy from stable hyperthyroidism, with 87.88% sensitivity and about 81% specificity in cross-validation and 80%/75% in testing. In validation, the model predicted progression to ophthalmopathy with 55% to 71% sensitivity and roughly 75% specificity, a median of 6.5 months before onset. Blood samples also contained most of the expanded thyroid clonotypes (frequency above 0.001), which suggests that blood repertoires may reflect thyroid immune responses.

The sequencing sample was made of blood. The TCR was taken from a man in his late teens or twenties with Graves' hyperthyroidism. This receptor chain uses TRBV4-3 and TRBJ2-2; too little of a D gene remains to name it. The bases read TGCGCCAGCAGCCAAGATCTGGGCAGGAAGAACACCGGGGAGCTGTTTTTT. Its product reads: CASSQDLGRKNTGELFF.